This T cell receptor beta chain was sequenced during a study of T cells in Graves' hyperthyroidism and ophthalmopathy. This clonotype appeared many times. Losses at the gene ends were 8 bases for V and 7 bases for J; bases not matched to a gene: 8. The CDR3 has 14 amino acids. Germline CDR1 is MDHEN and CDR2 is SYDVKM. TCR beta CDR3 sequences were amplified from RNA transcripts. A set of HTBI primers served as the primers for a first-round RT-PCR of the TCR CDR3. TCRdb re-analysed the multiplex PCR reads in MiXCR, keeping a single row per CDR3 protein. Seen here are 140,000 or so distinct CDR3 sequences, over 20% observed once, and the top ten hold around 69%.

The sequence was collected from a woman aged 50 to 65 with Graves' hyperthyroidism that later progressed to Graves' ophthalmopathy. This chain joins TRBV28 and TRBJ2-7; 13 nucleotides align to TRBD2. The specimen was blood. The DNA of the CDR3 is TGTGCCAGCCTCACTAGCGGGAGGGCCTGGGAGCAGTACTTC. Its protein is CASLTSGRAWEQYF.